The T cell receptor beta chain under discussion was sequenced for a study of blood T cell repertoires in COVID-19. Turning to the study itself: Spain, Italy and the United States supplied samples that represented acute and convalescent COVID-19. PBMCs, B-cell-depleted T cells, or T cells provided the cDNA or gDNA that made up the material.

The CDR3 consists of 13 residues. CDR1 is PRHDT and CDR2 is FYEKMQ in the germline V gene (reference sequence). V was shortened by 3 bases and J by 1 base, with 7 bases between the two germline ends. How the authors handled the data: Amplification with reference gene primers provided the estimates of nucleated cell counts. Measured with immunoSEQ multiplex PCR; TCRdb has only the in-frame clones, and not every one. That table supplies the V and J calls and clone size; D and trimming were determined from the DNA. Here the sample spans 95,000 to 150,000 clones, 90% being singletons. The specimen sequenced was peripheral blood. This clonotype was sampled from a woman in her sixties with COVID-19, enrolled during active disease. The chain carries TRBV13 and TRBJ2-7, with D possibly TRBD1 on 5 matching bases. CDR3 in DNA: TGTGCCAGCAGCTTGGGGCCTTCCTACGAGCAGTACTTC. As protein: CASSLGPSYEQYF. Full variable domain (outside the CDR3, taken from reference TRBV13 and TRBJ2-7): AAGVIQSPRHLIKEKRETATLKCYPIPRHDTVYWYQQGPGQDPQFLISFYEKMQSDKGSIPDRFSAQQFSDYHSELNMSSLELGDSALYFCASSLGPSYEQYFGPGTRLTVT.